The sequence of this T cell receptor (beta chain) was determined in a study of cytomegalovirus exposure and HLA in healthy donors. Use of 60 Vbeta and 13 Jbeta primers characterized the PCR. The assay was immunoSEQ multiplex PCR, and TCRdb's table has in-frame clones only and misses some. This table has roughly 90,000 clones, 65% to 90% appearing once. Germline V lookup: CDR1 GTSNPN, CDR2 SVGIG (reference sequence). The CDR3 is 14 residues long. Trimming removed 1 base at V and 7 bases at J, with 11 bases between. This receptor was taken from a man aged 25 to 40 in good health and CMV-seropositive. This chain uses TRBV30 with TRBJ1-6; D gene uncertain. The material sequenced was PBMCs. In nucleotides, the CDR3 is TGTGCCTGGAGTGCACTGAGTAGCAATTCACCCCTCCACTTT. Translated: CAWSALSSNSPLHF.